Listed below are T cell receptor beta chains from one sample, sequenced in a study of T cell changes during pregnancy in multiple sclerosis. Libraries were prepared by immunoSEQ multiplex PCR; TCRdb keeps only in-frame clonotypes and omits some of them. The data show about 60,000 clones, with 92% seen just once and around 2.3% held by the top ten. The material sequenced was peripheral blood, taken in the first trimester of pregnancy. The receptors were gathered from a female donor with multiple sclerosis, enrolled in a pregnancy study. The CDR3 runs from the conserved cysteine through the conserved F or W. D genes are given only for firm matches. Clone size is shown for a subset of rows, as once, few, many or a class of expanded clone.

CSVGLAGIQETQYF,TGCAGCGTTGGACTAGCGGGAATCCAAGAGACCCAGTACTTC,14,TRBJ2-5,TRBD2,.,TRBV29-1
CASGLADEQYF,TGTGCCTCGGGACTAGCCGACGAGCAGTACTTC,11,TRBJ2-7,TRBD2,.,TRBV2
CASSFIVDSSYEQYF,TGTGCCAGCAGTTTCATCGTTGACTCTTCCTACGAGCAGTACTTC,15,TRBJ2-7,.,.,TRBV27
CASSQDGLAGGPGELFF,TGTGCCAGCAGCCAAGATGGGCTAGCGGGAGGACCCGGGGAGCTGTTTTTT,17,TRBJ2-2,TRBD2,.,TRBV4-2
CASSGPGTTNQPQHF,TGTGCCAGCAGTGGCCCCGGGACAACTAATCAGCCCCAGCATTTT,15,TRBJ1-5,.,.,TRBV2
CASSLAQGMGEQYF,TGTGCCAGCAGTTTAGCACAGGGCATGGGGGAGCAGTACTTC,14,TRBJ2-7,.,.,TRBV27
CASRYTGTRASGNTIYF,TGTGCCAGCAGATATACCGGGACAAGAGCCTCTGGAAACACCATATATTTT,17,TRBJ1-3,.,.,TRBV7-9
CASSSWEQDYNEQFF,TGTGCCAGCAGTTCTTGGGAGCAGGACTACAATGAGCAGTTCTTC,15,TRBJ2-1,.,.,TRBV27
CASSEKATGGYEQYF,TGTGCCAGCAGTGAAAAAGCGACAGGGGGCTACGAGCAGTACTTC,15,TRBJ2-7,TRBD1,once,TRBV6-1
CASSLDMSSYNEQFF,TGTGCCAGCAGCCTCGACATGAGCTCCTACAATGAGCAGTTCTTC,15,TRBJ2-1,.,.,TRBV6-5
CASSVASGHNEQFF,TGTGCCAGCAGCGTAGCTAGCGGACACAATGAGCAGTTCTTC,14,TRBJ2-1,TRBD2,.,TRBV9
CASSPTGVNQPQHF,TGTGCCAGCTCACCGACAGGGGTAAATCAGCCCCAGCATTTT,14,TRBJ1-5,TRBD1,.,TRBV18
CSVEEGSGSYEQYF,TGCAGCGTTGAAGAAGGTAGCGGATCCTACGAGCAGTACTTC,14,TRBJ2-7,.,once,TRBV29-1
CASSIEARGEQFF,TGTGCCAGTAGTATAGAGGCCCGCGGGGAGCAGTTCTTC,13,TRBJ2-1,.,.,TRBV19
CASSPRDRGGQPQHF,TGTGCCAGCTCACCACGAGACAGGGGAGGTCAGCCCCAGCATTTT,15,TRBJ1-5,TRBD1,.,TRBV18
CASSPHSGGSYNEQFF,TGTGCCAGCAGTCCGCACTCAGGGGGGTCCTACAATGAGCAGTTCTTC,16,TRBJ2-1,.,.,TRBV28
CAYADLAGFHEQFF,TGTGCCTATGCGGATCTAGCGGGATTCCATGAGCAGTTCTTC,14,TRBJ2-1,TRBD2,.,TRBV7-9
CATSIKSSDYGYTF,TGTGCCACCAGCATAAAATCCAGCGACTATGGCTACACCTTC,14,TRBJ1-2,.,.,TRBV15
CSVATSNEQFF,TGCAGCGTGGCGACTAGCAATGAGCAGTTCTTC,11,TRBJ2-1,.,.,TRBV29-1
CASRGQGLAKNIQYF,TGTGCCAGCAGAGGACAGGGTCTAGCCAAAAACATTCAGTACTTC,15,TRBJ2-4,TRBD1,.,TRBV7-2
CASSPLTQTGYGYTF,TGTGCCAGCAGTCCCCTCACCCAGACAGGGTATGGCTACACCTTC,15,TRBJ1-2,TRBD1,.,TRBV28
CARSRTSGAPCKYNEQFF,TGTGCCAGAAGCCGGACTAGCGGGGCCCCGTGTAAGTACAATGAGCAGTTCTTC,18,TRBJ2-1,TRBD2,once,TRBV5-3
CASSPTGGEASYEQYF,TGTGCCAGCAGCCCAACGGGGGGGGAGGCATCCTACGAGCAGTACTTC,16,TRBJ2-7,TRBD2,.,TRBV5-5
CASTNNEGASLNYGYTF,TGTGCCAGCACCAATAACGAAGGAGCCTCCCTTAACTATGGCTACACCTTC,17,TRBJ1-2,.,medium-sized,TRBV7-3
CASSLASGGQGADTQYF,TGTGCCAGCAGCTTAGCAAGTGGGGGCCAGGGGGCAGATACGCAGTATTTT,17,TRBJ2-3,TRBD1,.,TRBV7-8
CATSRPRPGLAGETQYF,TGTGCCACCAGCAGACCTCGACCGGGACTAGCAGGCGAGACCCAGTACTTC,17,TRBJ2-5,TRBD2,.,TRBV15
CASRGGGGLPYNEQFF,TGTGCCAGCAGGGGAGGGGGGGGGCTTCCCTACAATGAGCAGTTCTTC,16,TRBJ2-1,.,once,TRBV28
CASSGTALSYGYTF,TGCGCCAGCAGTGGGACAGCCCTATCCTATGGCTACACCTTC,14,TRBJ1-2,TRBD1,.,TRBV5-1
CASSLEVSGSSYNEQFF,TGTGCCAGCAGCTTAGAGGTCAGCGGGAGCTCCTACAATGAGCAGTTCTTC,17,TRBJ2-1,TRBD2,.,TRBV7-2
CASRSYRVNTEAFF,TGTGCCAGTAGGTCCTACAGGGTGAACACTGAAGCTTTCTTT,14,TRBJ1-1,.,.,TRBV19
CASSLAPGLMGERNSNQPQHF,TGTGCCAGCAGCTTAGCCCCGGGACTCATGGGGGAACGGAACAGCAATCAGCCCCAGCATTTT,21,TRBJ1-5,.,once,TRBV7-8